Listed here are 26 T cell receptor beta chains from one sample, sequenced in a study of OX40 agonist ivuxolimab in advanced cancers. The protocol was immunoSEQ multiplex PCR, while the TCRdb copy is restricted to in-frame clones and leaves out a portion. This table has approximately 30,000 clones, about 92% appearing once. The material sequenced was CD4+ or CD8+ T cells sorted from blood, taken in a trial of the OX40 agonist ivuxolimab. These receptors were collected from an adult with an advanced solid tumor such as melanoma, head and neck, liver or kidney cancer.

The count of this clone is one. The chain links TRBV7-8 to TRBJ1-2; tentatively, D is TRBD1 (5 bases). Deletions cut 1 base from V and 7 bases from J, with 19 bases between. Germline values: CDR1 SGHVS, CDR2 FQNEAQ. The CDR3 runs 16 residues. CDR3 protein: CASSLVESGHGGGYTF. DNA for the CDR3: TGTGCCAGCAGCTTAGTAGAGTCCGGACACGGTGGTGGCTACACCTTC.

The chain recombines TRBV5-5 with TRBJ2-7; D assignment may be TRBD1 or TRBD2 (7 bases each). Between the trimmed V and J ends, which lost 4 bases and 2 bases, there was a span of 13 bases. Germline loops: CDR1 SGHKS, CDR2 YYEKEE (reference sequence). CDR3 size: 14 residues. The CDR3 here is CASSPSGTAYEQYF. In DNA, the CDR3 is TGTGCCAGCAGCCCGAGCGGGACAGCCTACGAGCAGTACTTC.

The chain carries TRBV6-4 and TRBJ2-1; the match to TRBD1 covers 9 bases. The V segment lost 2 bases and the J segment 8 bases; nucleotides outside the gene matches: 4. This CDR3 is 14 amino acids long. The germline V gene has CDR1 MRHNA and CDR2 SNTAGT. This CDR3 is CASSDGTGSDEQFF. DNA of the CDR3: TGTGCCAGCAGTGACGGGACAGGGAGTGATGAGCAGTTCTTC.

The chain has TRBV6-6 and TRBJ1-1, with TRBD1 as a possible D gene (6 bases). Trimming left V 7 bases short and J 0 bases short, with 15 bases between. The CDR3 is 15 residues long. Germline V gene data show CDR1 as MNHNY and CDR2 as SVGAGI (reference sequence). The CDR3 loop reads CASILLGHMNTEAFF. CDR3 coding DNA: TGTGCCAGCATTTTACTGGGACACATGAACACTGAAGCTTTCTTT.

J is TRBJ1-1 and V is TRBV5-6; D is undetermined. CDR1 is SGHDT, CDR2 YYEEEE, per germline. The CDR3 has 12 residues. The germline V and J ends were trimmed by 4 bases and 1 base, with 5 bases remaining between them. The CDR3 is CASSPQNTEAFF. CDR3 in DNA: TGTGCCAGCAGCCCTCAGAACACTGAAGCTTTCTTT.

CDR3 DNA sequence: TGTGCCAGTAGTTCGGGTTCGGTCTACGAGCAGTACTTC. Its translation: CASSSGSVYEQYF. J is TRBJ2-7 and V is TRBV19, with unresolved D. The V gene lost 5 bases and the J gene lost 3 bases, with 11 bases spanning the gap. Germline values: CDR1 LNHDA, CDR2 SQIVND (reference sequence). The CDR3 length is 13 residues.

This chain connects TRBV15 to TRBJ2-1, with TRBD2 matching over 14 bases. The J segment lost 8 bases and the V segment lost 5 bases, leaving 20 bases of the junction unmatched. The V gene's germline CDR1 is LNHNV and CDR2 YYDKDF (reference sequence). There are 20 residues in the CDR3. The CDR3: CATSSPRGLAGAPSRDEQFF. CDR3 DNA sequence: TGTGCCACCAGCTCCCCCCGGGGACTAGCGGGAGCCCCCTCGAGAGATGAGCAGTTCTTC.

The chain employs TRBV28 and TRBJ2-6; a possible D gene is TRBD1 (6 bases). The CDR3 sequence is 17 residues long. Germline assignment: CDR1 MDHEN and CDR2 SYDVKM. The ends were cut back, 7 bases at V and 0 bases at J, with 16 bases in the middle. CDR3 in DNA: TGTGCCAGCAATCGTAACAGGGTGGTCTCTGGGGCCAACGTCCTGACTTTC. Translating gives CASNRNRVVSGANVLTF.

This rearrangement joins TRBV28 to TRBJ2-2; 9 bases are shared with TRBD1. The CDR3 extends over 16 amino acids. V was clipped by 8 bases and J by 6 bases; unmatched bases: 13. Looked up from germline, CDR1 is MDHEN and CDR2 is SYDVKM. The CDR3 here is CASGPWGQGDSGELFF. As DNA, the CDR3 is TGTGCCAGCGGCCCGTGGGGACAGGGCGATTCCGGGGAGCTGTTTTTT.

This clone was counted once. V is TRBV18 and J is TRBJ2-1; TRBD2 matches 14 bases. The germline gives CDR1 KGHSH, CDR2 LQKENI. The CDR3 is 23 residues long. V lost 1 base and J lost 7; bases outside the gene matches: 24. CDR3 bases: TGTGCCAGCTCACCACAAGTGACAGGGAGGTTCGGGACTAGCGGGAGTGGAGTAAATGAGCAGTTCTTC. Translation gives CASSPQVTGRFGTSGSGVNEQFF.

The chain links TRBV6-9 to TRBJ2-1; D gene ambiguous. The CDR3 has 13 residues. Trimming stripped 6 bases from V and 10 bases from J, with 16 bases between. Germline CDR1 reads MNHGY; CDR2 reads SVAAGI. The chain's CDR3 is CASSPSDFVEQFF. The CDR3 nucleotides are TGTGCCAGCAGCCCCAGCGATTTCGTCGAGCAGTTCTTC.

This chain connects TRBV9 to TRBJ2-1; maybe TRBD1 (7 bases). Germline V lookup: CDR1 SGDLS, CDR2 YYNGEE. The CDR3 is 14 amino acids. V was trimmed by 3 bases and J by 6 bases, leaving 13 bases between them. CDR3 region: CASSAHRGGNEQFF. The CDR3 DNA sequence: TGTGCCAGCAGCGCTCACAGGGGAGGCAATGAGCAGTTCTTC.

V usage is TRBV7-2 and J usage is TRBJ2-7, with 10 bases fitting TRBD2. Trimming at V came to 5 bases and at J to 0 bases, leaving 10 bases not matched to a gene. The CDR3 totals 17 residues. Per the germline V gene, CDR1 is SGHTA and CDR2 is FQGNSA. The DNA of the CDR3 is TGTGCCAGCAGCCCCACACGACGACTAGCGGGCTCCTACGAGCAGTACTTC. The encoded protein is CASSPTRRLAGSYEQYF. Variable domain in full (rest from reference TRBV7-2 and TRBJ2-7): GAGVSQSPSNKVTEKGKDVELRCDPISGHTALYWYRQSLGQGLEFLIYFQGNSAPDKSGLPSDRFSAERTGGSVSTLTIQRTQQEDSAVYLCASSPTRRLAGSYEQYFGPGTRLTVT.

The chain links TRBV9 to TRBJ2-3; D is unclear. CDR3 size: 16 residues. The V and J ends lost 5 bases and 5 bases respectively, with 21 bases between them. Germline V gives CDR1 SGDLS, CDR2 YYNGEE. CDR3 DNA: TGTGCCAGCAGTGCGTGGTCGAACACCTTGGGAGATACGCAGTATTTT. Translating it yields CASSAWSNTLGDTQYF.

This clone has just one count. V usage is TRBV28 and J usage is TRBJ1-1; tentatively, D is TRBD1 (5 bases). Trimming took 3 bases from V and 4 from J, leaving 12 bases between them. There are 14 residues in the CDR3. Looked up from germline, CDR1 is MDHEN and CDR2 is SYDVKM. CDR3 DNA sequence: TGTGCCAGCAGTTTTCTTGGGGGGGGCACTGAAGCTTTCTTT. Translated: CASSFLGGGTEAFF.

This chain connects TRBV28 to TRBJ2-2; 14 nucleotides line up with TRBD2. CDR1 is MDHEN and CDR2 is SYDVKM in the germline V gene. The V segment lost 3 bases and the J segment 3 bases; nucleotides outside the gene matches: 9. This CDR3 spans 19 amino acids. CDR3 bases: TGTGCCAGCAGTTTCCCCCGGACTAGCGGGAGGCGGGACACCGGGGAGCTGTTTTTT. Encoded protein: CASSFPRTSGRRDTGELFF.

The gene calls are TRBV19 and TRBJ2-1, with D maybe TRBD1 (7 bases). V gave up 3 bases and J gave up 4 bases, with 13 bases separating them. The CDR3 runs to 15 residues. From germline, CDR1 is LNHDA and CDR2 SQIVND (reference sequence). CDR3 residues: CASSIARGAYNEQFF. The CDR3 nucleotides are TGTGCCAGTAGTATCGCCAGGGGGGCGTACAATGAGCAGTTCTTC.

This clone has a single count. This chain uses TRBV11-2 with TRBJ1-1, with 7 bases lining up with TRBD1. The CDR3 covers 18 residues. Germline CDR1 SGHAT, CDR2 FQNNGV. The V and J ends lost 5 bases and 5 bases, in that order; junction bases with no gene match: 20. The CDR3 DNA follows: TGTGCCAGCAGCGGCTACACCGGGACAGAGAAAAGTAATACTGAAGCTTTCTTT. Protein: CASSGYTGTEKSNTEAFF.

The chain links TRBV27 to TRBJ2-1; the D is unclear. The CDR3 loop spans 14 amino acids. CDR1 is MNHEY, CDR2 SMNVEV, per germline (reference sequence). V shed 6 bases and J shed 0 bases, with 9 bases lying between them. The CDR3 protein is CASRPQTSYNEQFF. The CDR3 nucleotides are TGTGCCAGCAGGCCCCAAACCTCCTACAATGAGCAGTTCTTC.

The CDR3 DNA sequence: TGTGCCAGCAGCACTAGCGGGAGCTCCTACGAGCAGTACTTC. This codes for CASSTSGSSYEQYF. The chain has TRBV9 and TRBJ2-7; 11 bases fit TRBD2. The V gene's germline CDR1 is SGDLS and CDR2 YYNGEE. The CDR3 length is 14 residues. V trimming: 4 bases; J trimming: 0 bases; junction bases outside the gene matches: 0.

V usage is TRBV11-3 and J usage is TRBJ2-1; D is tentatively TRBD1 or TRBD2 (5 bases each). Germline V gives CDR1 SGHNT, CDR2 YENEEA. V lost 4 bases, J lost 8 bases, and 12 bases lay in between. The length of the CDR3 is 13 residues. The DNA for the CDR3 is TGTGCCAGCAGCTCGAGGGGACCAGATGAGCAGTTCTTC. Translating gives CASSSRGPDEQFF.

The chain uses TRBV18 and TRBJ2-7; weak D call: TRBD2 (6 bases). CDR3 length: 14 amino acids. Germline-derived CDR1 and CDR2 are KGHSH and LQKENI. With 3 bases removed from V and 3 bases from J, the gap between germline ends came to 12 bases. CDR3 in amino acids: CASSPPDGSYEQYF. The DNA for the CDR3 is TGTGCCAGCTCACCTCCTGACGGGAGCTACGAGCAGTACTTC.

This chain links TRBV7-8 with TRBJ2-3; the D is unclear. Trimming removed 5 bases at V and 2 bases at J, with 5 bases between. The germline CDR1 and CDR2 sequences are SGHVS and FQNEAQ. The CDR3 covers 12 residues. This CDR3 reads CASSLYTDTQYF. The DNA of the CDR3 is TGTGCCAGCAGCCTCTACACAGATACGCAGTATTTT.

The V gene is TRBV11-2, the J gene TRBJ2-7, with 10 bases aligning to TRBD2. The CDR3 sequence is 14 residues long. V lost 10 bases, J lost 4 bases, and 10 bases stayed unmatched. CDR1 and CDR2 from the germline V gene are SGHAT and FQNNGV. The CDR3 is CATASGRAGYEQYF. As DNA, the CDR3 is TGTGCCACGGCAAGCGGGAGGGCCGGGTACGAGCAGTACTTC.

The rearrangement uses TRBV6-1 and TRBJ2-7, with 10 bases matching TRBD2. In germline, CDR1 is MNHNS, CDR2 SASEGT. The J segment lost 7 bases and the V segment lost 8 bases, leaving 14 bases of the junction unmatched. The CDR3 runs 15 residues. CDR3 loop: CASDTSASGGAEQYF. Here the CDR3 DNA reads TGTGCCAGCGACACGTCGGCTAGCGGGGGTGCAGAGCAGTACTTC.

The chain links TRBV11-3 to TRBJ2-7; 8 positions match TRBD1. With 5 bases clipped from V and 2 bases from J, the junction kept 8 bases outside the gene matches. Germline CDR1 and CDR2: SGHNT and YENEEA. This CDR3 contains 15 residues. CDR3: CASSQGQGNAYEQYF. The CDR3 bases are TGTGCCAGCAGCCAAGGACAGGGCAATGCCTACGAGCAGTACTTC. The variable domain in full, with the rest retrieved from reference TRBV11-3 and TRBJ2-7, is EAGVVQSPRYKIIEKKQPVAFWCNPISGHNTLYWYLQNLGQGPELLIRYENEEAVDDSQLPKDRFSAERLKGVDSTLKIQPAELGDSAVYLCASSQGQGNAYEQYFGPGTRLTVT.